The clone carrying this TCR beta chain was seen more than once but under ten times. What it recognizes is unknown. The CDR3 is 15 amino acids. Germline-derived CDR1 and CDR2 are SGDLS and YYNGEE. The ends lost 2 bases at V and 4 bases at J; junction bases unmatched: 6. This specimen belongs to a study of tumor-infiltrating lymphocytes in localized non-small cell lung cancer. Study as a whole: Each patient gave resected tumor and non-adjacent uninvolved lung tissue. Notes on the study in general: TCR sequencing covered a subset of patients with enough tissue. Compared with uninvolved lung, tumors showed higher T cell infiltration by TCRbeta sequencing.

The data were produced by immunoSEQ multiplex PCR, yet TCRdb's version contains in-frame clones alone and is incomplete. The repertoire holds about 12,000 clones, with about 67% as singletons. Sequencing used uninvolved lung tissue not adjacent to the tumor. The sequence came from a human donor with non-small cell lung cancer. The chain employs TRBV9 and TRBJ2-1, with 7 nucleotides matching TRBD2. CDR3: CASSVSWGGYNEQFF. CDR3 coding DNA: TGTGCCAGCAGCGTCAGCTGGGGGGGGTACAATGAGCAGTTCTTC.